Below are 25 T cell receptor beta chains sequenced from a single sample in a study of shared clonotypes between healthy human individuals. This table comes from immunoSEQ multiplex PCR, and its TCRdb copy is limited to in-frame clones, with some not included. There are over 2 million clones in the sample; 85% to 95% occur only once, and 0.13% lies in the top ten. Sequencing was carried out using naive CD4+ T cells sorted from blood. The subset here: CD45RA+ positively selected. These receptors were taken from a man in his late teens or twenties in good health.

On this clone itself: Other nucleotide sequences in the sample specify the same CDR3. The chain carries TRBV7-2 and TRBJ2-5; D ambiguous. The V gene's germline CDR1 is SGHTA and CDR2 FQGNSA. The CDR3 has 12 residues. V was clipped by 2 bases and J by 4 bases, with 5 bases between them. CDR3 protein: CASSLRGETQYF. The CDR3 DNA sequence: TGTGCCAGCAGCTTACGTGGAGAGACCCAGTACTTC.

The J gene is TRBJ1-5, the V gene TRBV6-6; no definite D call. Trimming removed 7 bases at V and 3 bases at J, with 10 bases between. Per the germline V gene, CDR1 is MNHNY and CDR2 is SVGAGI (reference sequence). The CDR3 contains 13 residues. The CDR3 DNA is TGTGCCAGCACACCCGGGAACAATCAGCCCCAGCATTTT. Protein product: CASTPGNNQPQHF.

Concerning this clone: Other DNA sequences in this specimen translate into the identical CDR3. The chain links TRBV28 to TRBJ1-6, with TRBD1 matching over 7 bases. CDR1 MDHEN and CDR2 SYDVKM come from the germline V gene. This CDR3 has 14 amino acids. With V trimmed by 4 bases and J by 6 bases, 3 bases remained unmatched. CDR3 DNA sequence: TGTGCCAGCAGTTCTGGACAGGTTAATTCACCCCTCCACTTT. Translating gives CASSSGQVNSPLHF.

The V and J genes are TRBV7-2 and TRBJ2-7; D is uncertain. The germline CDR1 and CDR2 sequences are SGHTA and FQGNSA. Trimming took 1 base from V and 4 from J, leaving 14 bases between them. The CDR3 runs 15 residues. The CDR3 DNA reads TGTGCCAGCAGCTTAGTGGGGAACGCCAGGTACGAGCAGTACTTC. Translation gives CASSLVGNARYEQYF.

The chain combines TRBV30 with TRBJ1-6, with D unresolved. CDR3 length equals 13 residues. Between the trimmed V and J ends, which lost 0 bases and 7 bases, there was a span of 7 bases. Per germline, CDR1 GTSNPN and CDR2 SVGIG (reference sequence). The CDR3 spells CAWSVRRNSPLHF. CDR3 coding DNA: TGTGCCTGGAGTGTAAGGAGAAATTCACCCCTCCACTTT.

The chain has TRBV27 and TRBJ1-2; D gene ambiguous. Germline CDR1 and CDR2: MNHEY and SMNVEV (reference sequence). The CDR3 sequence is 13 residues long. Trimming took 1 base from V and 1 from J, leaving 4 bases between them. CDR3 nucleotides: TGTGCCAGCAGTTTATACAGTAACTATGGCTACACCTTC. It specifies CASSLYSNYGYTF.

The chain combines TRBV4-1 with TRBJ2-1; 10 bases align to TRBD1. The trim removed 1 base at V and 5 bases at J, leaving 8 bases unmatched. The CDR3 consists of 17 residues. Looked up from germline, CDR1 is MGHRA and CDR2 is YSYEKL. In DNA, the CDR3 is TGCGCCAGCAGCCAAGCTCACGGGACAGGGGTGGACAATGAGCAGTTCTTC. It codes for CASSQAHGTGVDNEQFF.

This clone was observed a few times. The chain links TRBV10-3 to TRBJ1-2; maybe TRBD1 (5 bases). The germline CDR1 and CDR2 sequences are ENHRY and SYGVKD. The CDR3 runs to 12 residues. With 6 bases removed from V and 4 bases from J, the gap between germline ends came to 9 bases. CDR3 nucleotide sequence: TGTGCCATCAGCGAGACAGTCTATGGCTACACCTTC. Protein: CAISETVYGYTF.

This chain connects TRBV4-1 to TRBJ1-6, with D hard to call. Germline V CDR1 and CDR2: MGHRA, YSYEKL. V was shortened by 2 bases and J by 14 bases, with 10 bases between the two germline ends. The CDR3 runs to 12 residues. The CDR3 nucleotides are TGCGCCAGCAGCCAACCAGGTGGAGCCCTCCACTTT. Its translation is CASSQPGGALHF.

This clone was counted at least ten times. V is TRBV21-1 and J is TRBJ1-2; the table's D gene call, TRBD1, was not cross checked with the DNA. TRBV21-1 is shown as a pseudogene. CDR3 size: 13 residues. CDR3 protein: CASIQTGNYGYTF. CDR3 nucleotide sequence: TGTGCCAGCATCCAGACAGGGAACTATGGCTACACCTTC.

The gene calls are TRBV11-2 and TRBJ2-1; D gene ambiguous. CDR1 and CDR2 (germline): SGHAT, FQNNGV. V shed 0 bases and J shed 7 bases, with 7 bases lying between them. The CDR3 runs 13 residues. The DNA of the CDR3 is TGTGCCAGCAGCTTAGATCGGCGAAATGAGCAGTTCTTC. It encodes CASSLDRRNEQFF. Combining the CDR3 with reference TRBV11-2 and TRBJ2-1 gives the whole variable domain EAGVAQSPRYKIIEKRQSVAFWCNPISGHATLYWYQQILGQGPKLLIQFQNNGVVDDSQLPKDRFSAERLKGVDSTLKIQPAKLEDSAVYLCASSLDRRNEQFFGPGTRLTVL.

As regards this clone: The sample carries other DNA sequences with the same CDR3. The chain couples TRBV28 to TRBJ1-2; 7 bases are shared with TRBD1. The CDR3 is 15 residues long. V was clipped by 2 bases and J by 2 bases; unmatched bases: 5. CDR1 is MDHEN, CDR2 SYDVKM, per germline. The CDR3 nucleotides are TGTGCCAGCAGTTTACGGACAGGTGGAAACTATGGCTACACCTTC. Residues: CASSLRTGGNYGYTF.

V is TRBV4-1 and J is TRBJ2-3; 10 bases fit TRBD2. The CDR3 is 16 residues long. Looked up from germline, CDR1 is MGHRA and CDR2 is YSYEKL. V dropped 4 bases and J dropped 1; count of bases not matched to a gene: 5. DNA for the CDR3: TGCGCCAGCAGCCGAGGGACTAGCGCTGGCACAGATACGCAGTATTTT. Its protein is CASSRGTSAGTDTQYF.

V is TRBV29-1 and J is TRBJ2-5; D gene ambiguous. V lost 8 bases and J 5 bases, leaving 15 bases between the germline ends. The CDR3 loop spans 12 amino acids. The germline V gene encodes CDR1 SQVTM and CDR2 ANQGSEA. The CDR3, as DNA: TGCAGCTCCCGAGCCCAAGGCGAGACCCAGTACTTC. It yields the protein CSSRAQGETQYF.

The V gene is TRBV6-5, the J gene TRBJ2-5; D tentatively fits TRBD1 or TRBD2 (5 bases each). The V gene's germline CDR1 is MNHEY and CDR2 SVGAGI. Trimming took 2 bases from V and 7 from J, leaving 14 bases between them. The CDR3 totals 14 residues. The DNA for the CDR3 is TGTGCCAGCAGTTACGGGACCGGCGGCGGGACCCAGTACTTC. Its translation is CASSYGTGGGTQYF.

V and J are TRBV28 and TRBJ1-6; D might be TRBD1 (6 bases). Trimming left V 4 bases short and J 14 bases short, with 18 bases between. CDR1 and CDR2 (germline): MDHEN, SYDVKM. The CDR3 spans 14 residues. CDR3 protein: CASSSGPVRGSLHF. The DNA for the CDR3 is TGTGCCAGCAGTTCGGGCCCGGTCAGGGGATCCCTCCACTTT.

The V and J genes are TRBV5-1 and TRBJ1-1; 8 bases are shared with TRBD1. Germline values: CDR1 SGHRS, CDR2 YFSETQ. After removal of 0 bases from V and 4 bases from J, the junction contained 5 bases not matched to a gene. The CDR3 spans 15 residues. Written as DNA, the CDR3 is TGCGCCAGCAGCTTGGTGTCAGGGGGCGGCACTGAAGCTTTCTTT. Protein: CASSLVSGGGTEAFF.

Remarks on this clone: The identical CDR3 is also encoded by other nucleotide sequences in the sample. The chain uses TRBV18 and TRBJ2-7; D ambiguous. The CDR3 spans 12 residues. Trimming took off 3 bases at V and 3 bases at J, with 6 bases between the two ends. The V gene's germline CDR1 is KGHSH and CDR2 LQKENI. CDR3 loop: CASSPVDYEQYF. CDR3 nucleotide sequence: TGTGCCAGCTCACCTGTCGACTACGAGCAGTACTTC.

The chain combines TRBV7-2 with TRBJ2-7; 9 nucleotides agree with TRBD2. This CDR3 region has 16 residues. The germline gives CDR1 SGHTA, CDR2 FQGNSA. Trimming cost V 1 base and J 5 bases; bases outside gene matches: 9. The CDR3 region is CASSLGGGRAFHEQYF. The CDR3 coding sequence is TGTGCCAGCAGCTTAGGAGGCGGGAGGGCCTTCCACGAGCAGTACTTC. Together with reference TRBV7-2 and TRBJ2-7, the CDR3 gives the full variable domain: GAGVSQSPSNKVTEKGKDVELRCDPISGHTALYWYRQSLGQGLEFLIYFQGNSAPDKSGLPSDRFSAERTGGSVSTLTIQRTQQEDSAVYLCASSLGGGRAFHEQYFGPGTRLTVT.

To note about this clone: The identical CDR3 is also encoded by other nucleotide sequences in the sample. The chain combines TRBV30 with TRBJ2-6; unclear D gene. Trimming shortened V by 3 bases and J by 1 base, and 4 bases separated the two germline ends. The CDR3 covers 13 residues. Germline values: CDR1 GTSNPN, CDR2 SVGIG (reference sequence). The CDR3 loop is CAWSGSGANVLTF. The CDR3 DNA sequence: TGTGCCTGGAGCGGTTCTGGGGCCAACGTCCTGACTTTC.

The CDR3 loop reads CASRDRDAGTGELFF. The CDR3 DNA reads TGTGCCAGCAGAGACAGGGACGCGGGCACCGGGGAGCTGTTTTTT. This sequence joins TRBV2 and TRBJ2-2; 7 bases match TRBD1. The length of the CDR3 is 15 residues. CDR1 is SNHLY, CDR2 FYNNEI, per germline. After removal of 6 bases from V and 4 bases from J, the junction contained 8 bases not matched to a gene. Using reference TRBV2 and TRBJ2-2 for the parts outside the CDR3, the full variable domain is EPEVTQTPSHQVTQMGQEVILRCVPISNHLYFYWYRQILGQKVEFLVSFYNNEISEKSEIFDDQFSVERPDGSNFTLKIRSTKLEDSAMYFCASRDRDAGTGELFFGEGSRLTVL.

J is TRBJ2-7 and V is TRBV7-9; 9 positions agree with TRBD1. There are 14 residues in the CDR3. V gave up 3 bases and J gave up 4 bases; unmatched junction bases: 4. Germline CDR1 is SEHNR and CDR2 is FQNEAQ (reference sequence). CDR3 in DNA: TGTGCCAGCAGCTTGACAGGGGGTCGATACGAGCAGTACTTC. Translated, it gives CASSLTGGRYEQYF.

This clone has a single count. This chain links TRBV6-1 with TRBJ1-5; D possibly corresponds to TRBD1 (6 bases). V dropped 1 base and J dropped 0 bases, with 19 bases sitting between them. Germline CDR1 reads MNHNS; CDR2 reads SASEGT. CDR3 length equals 19 residues. CDR3 residues: CASSEGGQYGFGSNQPQHF. CDR3 bases: TGTGCCAGCAGTGAAGGTGGACAGTACGGATTCGGTAGCAATCAGCCCCAGCATTTT.

CDR3 protein: CASSHYEAKNIQYF. The DNA of the CDR3 is TGCGCCAGCAGCCATTACGAAGCCAAAAACATTCAGTACTTC. This rearrangement joins TRBV5-1 to TRBJ2-4; the D is unclear. Trimming took off 4 bases at V and 0 bases at J, with 8 bases between the two ends. This CDR3 comprises 14 residues. Germline-derived CDR1 and CDR2 are SGHRS and YFSETQ.

The chain carries TRBV6-1 and TRBJ2-2, with D perhaps TRBD1 (5 bases). The CDR3 is made up of 15 amino acids. Germline V CDR1 and CDR2: MNHNS, SASEGT. The V end was cut by 7 bases, the J end by 0 bases, with 12 bases between. CDR3 in amino acids: CASTFATANTGELFF. For the CDR3, the DNA is TGTGCCAGCACATTTGCGACAGCGAACACCGGGGAGCTGTTTTTT.